A single sample gave rise to the 30 T cell receptor beta chains below, sequenced in a study of T cell repertoires in cytomegalovirus infection. Via MiXCR, TCRdb re-called the reads, giving one row per CDR3 protein. This table has 150,000 to 200,000 distinct CDR3 sequences, approximately 15% appearing once. Source material: PBMCs. These receptors came from a human donor in good health (CMV status not recorded). Some clones in this sample may be carry-over from other donors' samples.

Note on this clonotype: A much more abundant neighbour one base away suggests this may be a read error. V gene TRBV5-1 combines with J gene TRBJ2-1; TRBD1 matches at 7 bases. The germline CDR1 and CDR2 sequences are SGHRS and YFSETQ. The CDR3 runs 13 residues. The CDR3 sequence is CTSTPQGIGEQFF. CDR3 in DNA: TGCACCAGCACCCCACAGGGGATCGGAGAGCAGTTCTTC.

The chain's CDR3 is CASSLDRGQFGYTF. CDR3 nucleotide sequence: TGTGCCAGCAGCTTGGACAGGGGGCAGTTTGGCTACACCTTC. The chain is built from TRBV7-9 and TRBJ1-2, with 11 positions matching TRBD1. J lost 7 bases, V lost 3 bases, and 4 bases had no gene match. Germline V CDR1 and CDR2: SEHNR, FQNEAQ (reference sequence). The CDR3 has 14 residues.

The chain recombines TRBV24-1 with TRBJ2-5; 8 bases map to TRBD2. Germline V gene lookup returns CDR1 KGHDR and CDR2 SFDVKD. The junction had 3 bases not matched to a gene; V was cut back by 4 bases and J by 3 bases. This CDR3 has 14 amino acids. The CDR3 here is CATSEAGAEETQYF. The CDR3 coding sequence is TGTGCCACCAGTGAAGCGGGAGCAGAAGAGACCCAGTACTTC.

The rearrangement uses TRBV29-1 and TRBJ2-2; TRBD2 agrees at 11 bases. The germline gives CDR1 SQVTM, CDR2 ANQGSEA. Trimming took 6 bases from V and 4 from J; bases not matched to a gene: 7. CDR3 size: 15 residues. The CDR3 DNA reads TGCAGCGTAGGCCGGACTAGCGGGCGCACCGGGGAGCTGTTTTTT. Protein: CSVGRTSGRTGELFF.

The chain joins TRBV15 to TRBJ2-7; possible D gene TRBD1, 6 bases. With 3 bases removed from V and 2 bases from J, the gap between germline ends came to 8 bases. The CDR3 is made up of 13 amino acids. CDR1 and CDR2 (germline): LNHNV, YYDKDF (reference sequence). The CDR3 region is CATSSGQTYEQYF. CDR3 bases: TGTGCCACCAGCAGCGGACAGACCTACGAGCAGTACTTC.

The genes are TRBV11-1 and TRBJ2-1, with D hard to call. The CDR3 loop spans 15 amino acids. Germline assignment: CDR1 SGHAT and CDR2 FQDESV (reference sequence). Between the trimmed V and J ends, which lost 0 bases and 8 bases, there was a span of 14 bases. Written as DNA, the CDR3 is TGTGCCAGCAGCTTAGCCCGTCTGGGTGTCTATGAGCAGTTCTTC. Translating gives CASSLARLGVYEQFF.

Many counts were recorded for this clonotype. The CDR3, as DNA: TGTGCCAGCAGGTTACGGACCGGGGAGCTGTTTTTT. Protein product: CASRLRTGELFF. J is TRBJ2-2 and V is TRBV6-8; D unresolved. V lost 6 bases and J lost 5, with 7 bases in between. The germline V gene has CDR1 MNHGY and CDR2 SAAAGT. CDR3 length: 12 residues.

This clonotype was seen repeatedly, ten times or more. CDR3 DNA: TGTGCCAGCAGTTACGGACTAGCGGGATCTCCGTCCTACGAGCAGTACTTC. As protein: CASSYGLAGSPSYEQYF. The chain is built from TRBV28 and TRBJ2-7; 12 bases agree with TRBD2. J lost 1 base, V lost 4 bases, and 8 bases had no gene match. The germline V gene has CDR1 MDHEN and CDR2 SYDVKM. This CDR3 is built from 17 residues.

This rearrangement joins TRBV5-6 to TRBJ2-7; D is unresolved. V lost 0 bases and J 1 base, leaving 5 bases between the germline ends. From germline, CDR1 is SGHDT and CDR2 YYEEEE. There are 13 residues in the CDR3. The CDR3 spells CASSLEESYEQYF. Here the CDR3 DNA reads TGTGCCAGCAGCTTGGAGGAGTCCTACGAGCAGTACTTC.

This clonotype was seen many times. The chain uses TRBV19 and TRBJ2-7, with D hard to call. CDR3 length equals 13 residues. The V end lost 1 base, the J end lost 1 base, and 5 bases lay between the germline ends. Germline V gene data show CDR1 as LNHDA and CDR2 as SQIVND (reference sequence). The CDR3: CASSIGRSYEQYF. The CDR3 DNA reads as TGTGCCAGTAGTATAGGACGGTCCTACGAGCAGTACTTC.

The chain recombines TRBV29-1 with TRBJ1-1; 9 bases align to TRBD1. Germline V gives CDR1 SQVTM, CDR2 ANQGSEA. V was pared by 3 bases and J by 6 bases, with 11 bases of the junction left unmatched. The CDR3 contains 15 residues. CDR3 loop: CSVDNTGTGTAEAFF. CDR3 sequence (DNA): TGCAGCGTTGACAACACCGGGACAGGGACGGCTGAAGCTTTCTTT. Drawing the rest from reference TRBV29-1 and TRBJ1-1, the complete variable domain is SAVISQKPSRDICQRGTSLTIQCQVDSQVTMMFWYRQQPGQSLTLIATANQGSEATYESGFVIDKFPISRPNLTFSTLTVSNMSPEDSSIYLCSVDNTGTGTAEAFFGQGTRLTVV.

The V gene is TRBV20-1, the J gene TRBJ2-5, with D possibly being TRBD1 (5 bases). V lost 1 base to trimming and J lost 7 bases, with 19 bases between them. This CDR3 is 15 amino acids long. Looked up from germline, CDR1 is DFQATT and CDR2 is SNEGSKA (reference sequence). The CDR3 coding sequence is TGCAGTGCTAGAGGGTCCGGGCAGGGCCGAGGGACCCAGTACTTC. This sequence encodes CSARGSGQGRGTQYF.

There are a few counts of this clonotype. The V gene is TRBV9, the J gene TRBJ1-1; tentatively, D is TRBD1 (5 bases). The CDR3 is 12 amino acids. Per germline, CDR1 SGDLS and CDR2 YYNGEE. Deletions cut 4 bases from V and 5 bases from J, with 9 bases between. The CDR3 DNA follows: TGTGCCAGCAGCAGGGGAGAAACTGAAGCTTTCTTT. As protein: CASSRGETEAFF.

This clonotype was counted many times. The chain carries TRBV7-2 and TRBJ1-4, with unresolved D. The V gene's germline CDR1 is SGHTA and CDR2 FQGNSA. CDR3 size: 12 residues. V was clipped by 5 bases and J by 8 bases, with 9 bases between them. The DNA of the CDR3 is TGTGCCAGCAGCCGGGCGGGAGAAAAACTGTTTTTT. Its protein product is CASSRAGEKLFF.

This clonotype was found a few times. The rearrangement links TRBV30 to TRBJ2-1, with TRBD2 identical over 12 bases. This CDR3 comprises 15 residues. Germline V lookup: CDR1 GTSNPN, CDR2 SVGIG (reference sequence). With 5 bases clipped from V and 5 bases from J, the junction kept 7 bases outside the gene matches. The CDR3: CAWQTSGSENNEQFF. The CDR3 DNA is TGTGCCTGGCAGACTAGCGGGAGTGAGAACAATGAGCAGTTCTTC.

In this sample, this clonotype turned up many times. This chain links TRBV7-6 with TRBJ2-7; D is perhaps TRBD2 (5 bases). V was trimmed by 5 bases and J by 6 bases, leaving 11 bases between them. The germline V gene encodes CDR1 SGHVS and CDR2 FNYEAQ. CDR3 length: 12 amino acids. In DNA, the CDR3 is TGTGCCAGCAGCCTCGGGATCTCCGAGCAGTACTTC. This translates into CASSLGISEQYF.

This clonotype was found many times. The rearrangement joins TRBV5-5 to TRBJ1-1; maybe TRBD1 (5 bases). Trimming pared 0 bases from V and 8 bases from J, leaving 14 bases between. CDR1 is SGHKS, CDR2 YYEKEE, per germline (reference sequence). The CDR3 spans 14 residues. The CDR3 coding sequence is TGTGCCAGCAGCTTGGGGCGCGGGGCCCGAGAAGCTTTCTTT. Residues: CASSLGRGAREAFF.

The sample holds a few counts of this clonotype. This rearrangement joins TRBV5-1 to TRBJ2-6; no definite D call. V lost 7 bases to trimming and J lost 0 bases, with 14 bases between them. The germline gives CDR1 SGHRS, CDR2 YFSETQ. CDR3 length: 16 residues. Written as DNA, the CDR3 is TGCGCCAGCTCCTTGGCTCCATTCTCTGGGGCCAACGTCCTGACTTTC. Its protein product is CASSLAPFSGANVLTF. Full variable domain (rest looked up from reference TRBV5-1 and TRBJ2-6): KAGVTQTPRYLIKTRGQQVTLSCSPISGHRSVSWYQQTPGQGLQFLFEYFSETQRNKGNFPGRFSGRQFSNSRSEMNVSTLELGDSALYLCASSLAPFSGANVLTFGAGSRLTVL.

This clonotype was found once. The chain carries TRBV5-4 and TRBJ2-5; D gene ambiguous. This CDR3 region has 13 residues. V lost 2 bases to trimming and J lost 2 bases, with 7 bases between them. From germline, CDR1 is SGHNT and CDR2 YYREEE (reference sequence). CDR3 protein: CASSLRRQETQYF. The CDR3 region has the DNA TGTGCCAGCAGCTTAAGACGACAAGAGACCCAGTACTTC.

This rearrangement joins TRBV20-1 to TRBJ1-1; D might be TRBD1 (6 bases). The germline V and J ends were trimmed by 6 bases and 5 bases, with 16 bases remaining between them. Germline CDR1 and CDR2: DFQATT and SNEGSKA (reference sequence). The CDR3 has 13 residues. CDR3 protein: CSANRGGRTEAFF. The CDR3 nucleotides read TGCAGTGCAAATCGCGGGGGCCGGACTGAAGCTTTCTTT.

There are many counts of this clonotype. The J gene is TRBJ2-1, the V gene TRBV4-2; 10 bases line up with TRBD2. Trimming removed 0 bases from V and 5 bases from J; junction bases left unmatched: 10. CDR3 length: 18 residues. The germline V gene has CDR1 LGHNA and CDR2 YNFKEQ. Written as DNA, the CDR3 is TGTGCCAGCAGCCAAGATCGAGCGGGAGGGGTACTAGACAATGAGCAGTTCTTC. Its protein is CASSQDRAGGVLDNEQFF.

The chain uses TRBV29-1 and TRBJ1-4; D possibly corresponds to TRBD1 (5 bases). The CDR3 extends over 10 amino acids. V lost 6 bases to trimming and J lost 8 bases, with 7 bases between them. Looked up from germline, CDR1 is SQVTM and CDR2 is ANQGSEA. The DNA of the CDR3 is TGCAGCGTGGGGGAAGAAAAACTGTTTTTT. Translation gives CSVGEEKLFF.

CDR3 sequence: CASSLSQVSYEQYF. The DNA of the CDR3 is TGTGCCAGCAGCTTGAGCCAAGTCTCCTACGAGCAGTACTTC. This sequence joins TRBV5-5 and TRBJ2-7; D unclear. This CDR3 has 14 amino acids. Germline V gene lookup returns CDR1 SGHKS and CDR2 YYEKEE (reference sequence). With 1 base removed from V and 0 bases from J, the gap between germline ends came to 8 bases. Looking up the rest from reference TRBV5-5 and TRBJ2-7 gives the full variable domain: DAGVTQSPTHLIKTRGQQVTLRCSPISGHKSVSWYQQVLGQGPQFIFQYYEKEERGRGNFPDRFSARQFPNYSSELNVNALLLGDSALYLCASSLSQVSYEQYFGPGTRLTVT.

The sample holds a few counts of this clonotype. The chain couples TRBV29-1 to TRBJ1-1; D gene unclear. V lost 6 bases, J lost 1 base, and 18 bases lay in between. CDR3 size: 15 residues. In germline, CDR1 is SQVTM, CDR2 ANQGSEA. The CDR3 region has the DNA TGCAGCGTCGGAAGCCGCGGGTCCCGGAACACTGAAGCTTTCTTT. Translating it yields CSVGSRGSRNTEAFF.

The chain combines TRBV11-2 with TRBJ2-4, with D maybe TRBD2 (6 bases). The V gene lost 5 bases and the J gene lost 12 bases, with 17 bases spanning the gap. The CDR3 has 13 amino acids. Germline V gene data show CDR1 as SGHAT and CDR2 as FQNNGV. CDR3 amino acids: CASSPGSGPGQYF. The CDR3 bases are TGTGCCAGCAGCCCTGGTAGCGGACCGGGTCAGTACTTC.

This clonotype was counted ten times or more. The CDR3 sequence: CASSLGGINYEQYF. As DNA, the CDR3 is TGTGCCAGCAGCTTAGGAGGAATCAACTACGAGCAGTACTTC. This chain uses TRBV7-6 with TRBJ2-7, with D hard to call. V dropped 1 base and J dropped 3 bases, with 10 bases sitting between them. The CDR3 is 14 residues long. Germline V gene data show CDR1 as SGHVS and CDR2 as FNYEAQ.

A word on this clonotype: A much larger clonotype is one base distant, so this may be a read error. The chain combines TRBV6-5 with TRBJ2-4; D is ambiguous. This CDR3 region has 15 residues. Trimming cost V 2 bases and J 0 bases, with 8 bases left between them. Germline-derived CDR1 and CDR2 are MNHEY and SVGAGI. As DNA, the CDR3 is TGTGCCAGCAGTTACGTGTGGGAAGCCAAAAACATTCAGTACTTC. It translates to CASSYVWEAKNIQYF.

This clonotype appeared many times. The V gene is TRBV6-2 or TRBV6-3, the J gene TRBJ2-7; D gene ambiguous. V lost 1 base, J lost 0 bases, and 10 bases lay in between. The CDR3 length is 15 residues. Germline V lookup: CDR1 MNHEY, CDR2 SVGEGT. CDR3 nucleotides: TGTGCCAGCAGTTACTATGTGGGCGCCTCCTACGAGCAGTACGTC. This translates into CASSYYVGASYEQYV.

The V gene is TRBV5-5, the J gene TRBJ1-1; D remains ambiguous. V was clipped by 0 bases and J by 1 base, with 7 bases between them. The CDR3 has 14 residues. Germline CDR1 is SGHKS and CDR2 is YYEKEE (reference sequence). DNA for the CDR3: TGTGCCAGCAGCTTGGTCCATTGGAACACTGAAGCTTTCTTT. Protein sequence: CASSLVHWNTEAFF.

The rearrangement links TRBV5-1 to TRBJ2-3; TRBD2 aligns across 9 bases. The CDR3 length is 14 residues. The ends lost 8 bases at V and 3 bases at J; junction bases unmatched: 7. Germline assignment: CDR1 SGHRS and CDR2 YFSETQ. The CDR3 DNA follows: TGCGCCAGTTTAGCGGGAGCAGGAACAGATACGCAGTATTTT. The encoded protein is CASLAGAGTDTQYF. The full variable domain, completed using reference TRBV5-1 and TRBJ2-3, is KAGVTQTPRYLIKTRGQQVTLSCSPISGHRSVSWYQQTPGQGLQFLFEYFSETQRNKGNFPGRFSGRQFSNSRSEMNVSTLELGDSALYLCASLAGAGTDTQYFGPGTRLTVL.